The clone carrying this T cell receptor (beta chain) was recorded a few times. This specimen comes from a study of blood T cell repertoires in COVID-19. In the authors' workflow: For nucleated cells, counts were estimated from reference gene primer amplification. Clones were sequenced by immunoSEQ multiplex PCR, and TCRdb holds only the in-frame ones, with some missing. For V, J and clone size, that table is used; D and trimming come from the DNA. This sample has 250,000 to 350,000 clones, with about 89% found just once. With V trimmed by 2 bases and J by 7 bases, 8 bases remained unmatched. The CDR3 length is 15 residues. Per germline, CDR1 MDHEN and CDR2 SYDVKM.

The clonotype originates from a woman aged 55-75 years with acute or convalescent COVID-19. The sequencing sample was made of peripheral blood. The rearrangement joins TRBV28 to TRBJ1-5, with TRBD1 matching over 7 bases. CDR3 loop: CASSLRGGGRQPQHF. The CDR3 DNA reads as TGTGCCAGCAGTTTACGAGGGGGCGGGCGGCAGCCCCAGCATTTT.